A selection of T cell receptor beta chains follows, all from one sample in a study of T cell responses to AZD1222 COVID-19 vaccine. TCRdb keeps only in-frame clones here, not all; method: immunoSEQ multiplex PCR. The profile shows approximately 150,000 clones, roughly 92% of them singletons. The sample consisted of peripheral blood, taken 28 days after the second AZD1222 dose. Receptors were obtained from an adult who received the AZD1222 COVID-19 vaccine. Each CDR3 is given with its conserved first and last residue. A D gene is named only where the DNA matches it firmly. For some rows the clone size is stated as once, few or many, or as a class when expanded; others skip it.

d_gene	j_gene	abundance	v_gene	len	CDR3nt	CDR3aa
-	TRBJ1-4	-	TRBV7-9	16	TGTGCCAGCAGCTACCGGTCCCCCGCGCCTAATGAAAAACTGTTTTTT	CASSYRSPAPNEKLFF
-	TRBJ1-1	-	TRBV4-1	14	TGCGCCAGCAGCCAAGTTCCGGGGAACACTGAAGCTTTCTTT	CASSQVPGNTEAFF
-	TRBJ1-2	few	TRBV5-8	16	TGTGCCAGCAGCTCCTTCCGGCAGGACCGCCGCTATGGCTACACCTTC	CASSSFRQDRRYGYTF
TRBD1	TRBJ2-1	few	TRBV13	15	TGTGCCAGCAGCCCCGGACAGGGGGCCTACAATGAGCAGTTCTTC	CASSPGQGAYNEQFF
-	TRBJ2-7	-	TRBV30	14	TGTGCCTGGAGTGTCGGGCAGGGCATCTACGAGCAGTACTTC	CAWSVGQGIYEQYF
-	TRBJ2-5	once	TRBV27	18	TGTGCCAGCAGTTTAAAGTTCCGGGGCGAGGGGCGGCAAGAGACCCAGTACTTC	CASSLKFRGEGRQETQYF
-	TRBJ2-3	-	TRBV4-3	15	TGCGCCAGCAGCCAAGATGAGGGTAGCACAGATACGCAGTATTTT	CASSQDEGSTDTQYF
TRBD1	TRBJ2-7	-	TRBV28	14	TGTGCCAGCATTCTTGGACAGGGGGCTCGCGAGCAGTACTTC	CASILGQGAREQYF
-	TRBJ2-1	-	TRBV3-1/TRBV3-2	14	TGTGCCAGCAGCCATCCAGCGATTGTCTATGAGCAGTTCTTC	CASSHPAIVYEQFF
-	TRBJ2-7	-	TRBV6-5	15	TGTGCCAGCAGTTACCGGGGACACGACCTCTACGAGCAGTACTTC	CASSYRGHDLYEQYF
-	TRBJ1-2	-	TRBV11-2	12	TGTGCCAGCAGCTTAGCTAACTATGGCTACACCTTC	CASSLANYGYTF
-	TRBJ1-1	-	TRBV7-9	12	TGTGCCAGCAGCTTAGCGAGGGATGAAGCTTTCTTT	CASSLARDEAFF
TRBD1	TRBJ1-4	-	TRBV5-1	16	TGCGCCAGCAGCTTTACCCGACAGGGGGGAAAGGAAAAACTGTTTTTT	CASSFTRQGGKEKLFF
TRBD1	TRBJ1-5	-	TRBV7-8	16	TGTGCCAGCAGCTTAGCCGGGGACAGAAGCAATCAGCCCCAGCATTTT	CASSLAGDRSNQPQHF
-	TRBJ2-7	once	TRBV25-1	15	TGTGCCAGCAGTCTAACCCACGGGGTTAACTACGAGCAGTACTTC	CASSLTHGVNYEQYF
TRBD1	TRBJ1-1	few	TRBV5-1	13	TGCGCCAGCAGCTTCGAGGGGGCCACTGAAGCTTTCTTT	CASSFEGATEAFF
-	TRBJ1-5	-	TRBV6-5	12	TGTGCCAGCAGGGACAACAATCAGCCCCAGCATTTT	CASRDNNQPQHF
TRBD2	TRBJ2-7	-	TRBV11-2	14	TGTGCCACAAGCTCAAGGTGGGAGGGCTACGAGCAGTACTTC	CATSSRWEGYEQYF
-	TRBJ2-3	-	TRBV4-1	15	TGCGCCAGCAGCCCCGGCAGGCACGAGACAGATACGCAGTATTTT	CASSPGRHETDTQYF
-	TRBJ2-2	-	TRBV2	19	TGTGCCAGCAGTGACAGGACAGGGGCGGCTAGCGGGTTCACCGGGGAGCTGTTTTTT	CASSDRTGAASGFTGELFF
TRBD2	TRBJ2-1	-	TRBV30	15	TGTGCCTGGAGTAGGGCTAGCGGGAGTTACAATGAGCAGTTCTTC	CAWSRASGSYNEQFF
-	TRBJ1-2	-	TRBV2	12	TGTACTACAAGGGGCGCGAACTATGGCTACACCTTC	CTTRGANYGYTF
-	TRBJ2-5	-	TRBV19	16	TGTGCCAGTAGTATAGGTATAGCGGCTCTCCAAGAGACCCAGTACTTC	CASSIGIAALQETQYF
-	TRBJ2-7	-	TRBV5-6	12	TGTGCCAGCAGCGCCGGGGCCTACGAGCAGTACTTC	CASSAGAYEQYF
TRBD1	TRBJ1-6	-	TRBV3-1/TRBV3-2	15	TGTGCCAGCACCCAGGGGGCGGCCTATAATTCACCCCTCCACTTT	CASTQGAAYNSPLHF
-	TRBJ2-1	-	TRBV28	13	TGTGCCGCGGGCAGTCCCCTACACAATGAGCAGTTCTTC	CAAGSPLHNEQFF
TRBD2	TRBJ2-7	-	TRBV10-3	13	TGTGCCATGGGGAGGGCCCCTTCCTACGAGCAGTACTTC	CAMGRAPSYEQYF
-	TRBJ2-3	-	TRBV9	16	TGTGCCAGCAGCGCGACTACCGGGACTAGCACAGATACGCAGTATTTT	CASSATTGTSTDTQYF
TRBD1	TRBJ1-3	once	TRBV7-6	16	TGTGCCAGCAGCTCCACGGGGGACAGGGCTGGAAACACCATATATTTT	CASSSTGDRAGNTIYF
TRBD1	TRBJ1-2	-	TRBV5-8	16	TGTGCCAGCAGCTTGTCCAGGGGGAGAAACAACTATGGCTACACCTTC	CASSLSRGRNNYGYTF
-	TRBJ1-2	-	TRBV6-5	12	TGTGCCAGCACCCAAACAAGCCCTGGCTACACCTTC	CASTQTSPGYTF
-	TRBJ1-1	-	TRBV7-6	16	TGTGCCAGCAGCTTAGCGGCCCTGACCCTGAGAACTGAAGCTTTCTTT	CASSLAALTLRTEAFF
-	TRBJ1-1	-	TRBV3-1/TRBV3-2	14	TGTGCCAGCAGCCAAGTTAACGTTTACACTGAAGCTTTCTTT	CASSQVNVYTEAFF
TRBD1	TRBJ1-6	-	TRBV6-5	14	TGTGCCAGCAGGAGAGACAGGGGGCTGACACCCCTCCACTTT	CASRRDRGLTPLHF
-	TRBJ2-1	-	TRBV30	12	TGTGCCTGGAGTTATGGGGCGAGTGAGCAGTTCTTC	CAWSYGASEQFF